This entry lists 24 T cell receptor beta chains sequenced from one sample in a study of patients and donors after allogeneic stem cell transplantation. Each CDR3 protein gets one entry after TCRdb re-called the RT-PCR reads with MiXCR. The table has 57,000 or so distinct CDR3 sequences, about an eighth seen once. The sequenced sample consisted of blood, either unsorted or a sorted T cell fraction (not recorded which). The receptors shown here come from a human donor who was either an allogeneic HSCT recipient or a stem cell or donor lymphocyte infusion donor (not recorded which). It is not recorded whose cells these are; they may come from a transplant donor.

The J gene is TRBJ2-3, the V gene TRBV27; D is perhaps TRBD1 (6 bases). Germline values: CDR1 MNHEY, CDR2 SMNVEV (reference sequence). The CDR3 consists of 15 residues. V was trimmed by 8 bases and J by 2 bases, leaving 17 bases between them. The CDR3 DNA is TGTGCCAGCGGGCCAGGGACACTGAACACAGATACGCAGTATTTT. Its translation: CASGPGTLNTDTQYF.

The chain couples TRBV14 to TRBJ2-1; D is ambiguous. The germline V and J ends were trimmed by 4 bases and 4 bases, with 8 bases remaining between them. The CDR3 length is 13 residues. CDR1 is SGHDN and CDR2 is FVKESK in the germline V gene. CDR3 amino acids: CASSLEVYNEQFF. For the CDR3, the DNA is TGTGCCAGCAGCCTAGAAGTTTACAATGAGCAGTTCTTC.

In its sample, this clonotype was seen a few times. A read error may account for a junction end that differs from germline. This chain links TRBV7-7 with TRBJ2-1; possibly TRBD2 for D (6 bases). Germline V gene sequence: CDR1 SSHAT, CDR2 FNYEAQ (reference sequence). The CDR3 runs to 15 residues. CDR3: CASSLEVEGYNEQFF. CDR3 coding DNA: TGTGCTAGCAGCTTAGAAGTGGAGGGCTACAATGAGCAGTTCTTC.

The chain carries TRBV29-1 and TRBJ2-3, with TRBD1 matching over 9 bases. V lost 1 base and J lost 5; bases outside the gene matches: 7. Germline CDR1 is SQVTM and CDR2 is ANQGSEA. This CDR3 has 15 residues. For the CDR3, the DNA is TGCAGCGTTGAAGTGGCCGGGACAGGGAGAGATACGCAGTATTTT. Its translation is CSVEVAGTGRDTQYF.

This clonotype has only a few counts. The chain recombines TRBV2 with TRBJ2-1; 9 bases fit TRBD1. With V trimmed by 8 bases and J by 3 bases, 8 bases remained unmatched. Germline values: CDR1 SNHLY, CDR2 FYNNEI. This CDR3 contains 15 residues. CDR3 in DNA: TGTGCCAGCCTACCAGGGGACAGGGTCTACAATGAGCAGTTCTTC. It codes for CASLPGDRVYNEQFF.

This clonotype was seen many times. The chain joins TRBV29-1 to TRBJ1-1; TRBD1 aligns across 10 bases. The junction had 9 bases not matched to a gene; V was cut back by 7 bases and J by 4 bases. This CDR3 comprises 14 residues. The germline CDR1 and CDR2 sequences are SQVTM and ANQGSEA. CDR3 sequence: CSAPGQGFITEAFF. The CDR3 DNA sequence: TGCAGCGCCCCGGGACAGGGGTTTATCACTGAAGCTTTCTTT.

This clonotype was recorded many times. The chain has TRBV27 and TRBJ1-4; 7 positions match TRBD1. This CDR3 is built from 16 residues. With V trimmed by 2 bases and J by 2 bases, 5 bases remained unmatched. The germline gives CDR1 MNHEY, CDR2 SMNVEV (reference sequence). In DNA form, the CDR3 reads TGTGCCAGCAGTTTAAGAGGGGGCGAGACTAATGAAAAACTGTTTTTT. This codes for CASSLRGGETNEKLFF.

The chain carries TRBV6-1 and TRBJ2-7, with a tentative D call TRBD1 (5 bases). This CDR3 spans 15 amino acids. Germline assignment: CDR1 MNHNS and CDR2 SASEGT. V shed 2 bases and J shed 0 bases, with 11 bases lying between them. The CDR3 DNA reads TGTGCCAGCAGTGAATCAGGGCCCAGCTCCTACGAGCAGTACTTC. Encoded protein: CASSESGPSSYEQYF.

This clonotype has only a few counts. This chain connects TRBV27 to TRBJ2-7; 12 bases fit TRBD2. This CDR3 region has 16 residues. The trim removed 6 bases at V and 5 bases at J, leaving 11 bases unmatched. Germline lookup yields CDR1 MNHEY and CDR2 SMNVEV (reference sequence). CDR3 nucleotides: TGTGCCAGCAGACCTACTACTAGCGGGAGGTTTAACGAGCAGTACTTC. Residues: CASRPTTSGRFNEQYF.

The chain links TRBV7-9 to TRBJ2-3, with no clear D. The CDR3 contains 16 residues. V lost 1 base and J 2 bases, leaving 13 bases between the germline ends. The germline gives CDR1 SEHNR, CDR2 FQNEAQ (reference sequence). CDR3 bases: TGTGCCAGCAGCTTAGAAGTAGACTTATACACAGATACGCAGTATTTT. The encoded protein is CASSLEVDLYTDTQYF. Using reference TRBV7-9 and TRBJ2-3 for the parts outside the CDR3, the full variable domain is DTGVSQNPRHKITKRGQNVTFRCDPISEHNRLYWYRQTLGQGPEFLTYFQNEAQLEKSRLLSDRFSAERPKGSFSTLEIQRTEQGDSAMYLCASSLEVDLYTDTQYFGPGTRLTVL.

The rearrangement joins TRBV5-1 to TRBJ2-1, with TRBD2 matching 13 bases. With 3 bases clipped from V and 7 bases from J, the junction kept 10 bases outside the gene matches. Germline V gives CDR1 SGHRS, CDR2 YFSETQ. This CDR3 has 17 amino acids. The CDR3 coding sequence is TGCGCCAGCAGCTCAAGCCGAACTAGCGGGAGGGGGAATGAGCAGTTCTTC. Encoded protein: CASSSSRTSGRGNEQFF.

The table lists this clonotype with many counts. The rearrangement uses TRBV29-1 and TRBJ1-1; D possibly corresponds to TRBD1 (5 bases). Germline CDR1 reads SQVTM; CDR2 reads ANQGSEA. The CDR3 extends over 11 amino acids. Trimming pared 6 bases from V and 11 bases from J, leaving 16 bases between. As DNA, the CDR3 is TGCAGCGTGGCTACTAGCCGGGGGGCTTTCTTT. It encodes CSVATSRGAFF. Full variable domain (rest looked up from reference TRBV29-1 and TRBJ1-1): SAVISQKPSRDICQRGTSLTIQCQVDSQVTMMFWYRQQPGQSLTLIATANQGSEATYESGFVIDKFPISRPNLTFSTLTVSNMSPEDSSIYLCSVATSRGAFFGQGTRLTVV.

The chain combines TRBV12-3 or TRBV12-4 with TRBJ2-3; TRBD2 is a possible D gene (6 bases). The CDR3 spans 18 residues. V was cut by 5 bases and J by 3 bases, with 24 bases left in between. The CDR3 DNA is TGTGCCAGCAGTAGGAGTACCAAAGCGGGCCGGGGAACAGATACGCAGTATTTT. It codes for CASSRSTKAGRGTDTQYF.

The rearrangement links TRBV19 to TRBJ2-3, with TRBD2 as a possible D gene (7 bases). V was cut by 7 bases and J by 2 bases, with 19 bases left in between. CDR3 length: 16 residues. CDR1 is LNHDA and CDR2 is SQIVND in the germline V gene (reference sequence). The CDR3 sequence is CASNPRGGGTTDTQYF. The CDR3 coding sequence is TGTGCCAGTAATCCCCGAGGGGGGGGCACCACAGATACGCAGTATTTT.

This clonotype has a count of ten or more. Here the CDR3 DNA reads TGTGCCAGCAGTTTTAAGGGGGCCTACAATGAGCAGTTCTTC. Amino acids: CASSFKGAYNEQFF. The chain carries TRBV27 and TRBJ2-1, with TRBD1 as a possible D gene (6 bases). The germline CDR1 and CDR2 sequences are MNHEY and SMNVEV (reference sequence). V dropped 3 bases and J dropped 2 bases, with 8 bases sitting between them. The CDR3 has 14 amino acids.

Many counts were recorded for this clonotype. The chain links TRBV29-1 to TRBJ2-7; 12 bases fit TRBD2. Germline V lookup: CDR1 SQVTM, CDR2 ANQGSEA. The CDR3 runs 14 residues. V lost 2 bases and J lost 4; bases outside the gene matches: 3. CDR3 nucleotide sequence: TGCAGCGTTGAACTAGCGGGAGGGTGGTACGAGCAGTACTTC. Translation gives CSVELAGGWYEQYF.

The CDR3 DNA sequence: TGTGCCAGCAGTCCCATCGGGGATAATGAGCAGTTCTTC. It translates to CASSPIGDNEQFF. This chain links TRBV6-5 with TRBJ2-1; D might be TRBD2 (5 bases). Per the germline V gene, CDR1 is MNHEY and CDR2 is SVGAGI. Deletions cut 5 bases from V and 7 bases from J, with 12 bases between. CDR3 length equals 13 residues.

The rearrangement links TRBV20-1 to TRBJ2-1; 9 bases map to TRBD2. The CDR3 consists of 14 residues. V was pared by 2 bases and J by 6 bases, with 5 bases of the junction left unmatched. Germline lookup yields CDR1 DFQATT and CDR2 SNEGSKA (reference sequence). DNA for the CDR3: TGCAGTGCTAGATTTAGCGGGAGTTTCAATGAGCAGTTCTTC. Protein sequence: CSARFSGSFNEQFF.

This chain joins TRBV6-5 and TRBJ2-5; D possibly uses TRBD1 or TRBD2 (6 bases each). Trimming pared 7 bases from V and 4 bases from J, leaving 13 bases between. The germline V gene encodes CDR1 MNHEY and CDR2 SVGAGI. The CDR3 contains 13 residues. CDR3 DNA: TGTGCCAGCATAACGGGGGCCACAGAGACCCAGTACTTC. Its protein product is CASITGATETQYF.

This clonotype was picked up a small number of times. The chain uses TRBV27 and TRBJ2-7; 8 nucleotides align to TRBD2. CDR1 and CDR2 (germline): MNHEY, SMNVEV (reference sequence). The CDR3 is 16 residues long. J was trimmed by 0 bases and V by 7 bases; bases with no gene match: 11. CDR3 nucleotide sequence: TGTGCCAGCACCTCCTGGGCGGGAGGCATCTCCTACGAGCAGTACTTC. This sequence encodes CASTSWAGGISYEQYF.

In this sample, this clonotype turned up a few times. The chain links TRBV21-1 to TRBJ2-5; the D call of TRBD1 is as the table states it, not checked on the DNA. TRBV21-1 represents a pseudogene. The CDR3 consists of 18 residues. The CDR3 loop is CASSKRYTQGSEAETQYF. The DNA for the CDR3 is TGTGCCAGCAGCAAACGATATACACAGGGTTCGGAGGCAGAGACCCAGTACTTC.

The chain couples TRBV12-3 or TRBV12-4 to TRBJ2-2, with D possibly being TRBD2 (5 bases). The CDR3 is 15 residues long. The V end was cut by 0 bases, the J end by 8 bases, with 13 bases between. The CDR3 DNA sequence: TGTGCCAGCAGTTTAGCGGGAGTCAGTAGGGGGGAGCTGTTTTTT. As protein: CASSLAGVSRGELFF.

This clonotype turned up a few times. The CDR3 reads CASSFSGVRYEQYF. The CDR3 bases are TGTGCCAGCAGCTTTTCAGGGGTTCGCTACGAGCAGTACTTC. V and J are TRBV7-9 and TRBJ2-7; weak D call: TRBD1 (6 bases). The V gene lost 3 bases and the J gene lost 3 bases, with 12 bases spanning the gap. The germline V gene has CDR1 SEHNR and CDR2 FQNEAQ (reference sequence). This CDR3 spans 14 amino acids.

This clonotype was seen many times. The V call is TRBV6-2 or TRBV6-3, the J call TRBJ1-4; 7 bases are shared with TRBD1. This CDR3 region has 12 residues. Germline values: CDR1 MNHEY, CDR2 SVGEGT. V lost 8 bases, J lost 6 bases, and 3 bases stayed unmatched. The CDR3, as DNA: TGTGCCAGCGAAACAGGGGATGAAAAACTGTTTTTT. This codes for CASETGDEKLFF.